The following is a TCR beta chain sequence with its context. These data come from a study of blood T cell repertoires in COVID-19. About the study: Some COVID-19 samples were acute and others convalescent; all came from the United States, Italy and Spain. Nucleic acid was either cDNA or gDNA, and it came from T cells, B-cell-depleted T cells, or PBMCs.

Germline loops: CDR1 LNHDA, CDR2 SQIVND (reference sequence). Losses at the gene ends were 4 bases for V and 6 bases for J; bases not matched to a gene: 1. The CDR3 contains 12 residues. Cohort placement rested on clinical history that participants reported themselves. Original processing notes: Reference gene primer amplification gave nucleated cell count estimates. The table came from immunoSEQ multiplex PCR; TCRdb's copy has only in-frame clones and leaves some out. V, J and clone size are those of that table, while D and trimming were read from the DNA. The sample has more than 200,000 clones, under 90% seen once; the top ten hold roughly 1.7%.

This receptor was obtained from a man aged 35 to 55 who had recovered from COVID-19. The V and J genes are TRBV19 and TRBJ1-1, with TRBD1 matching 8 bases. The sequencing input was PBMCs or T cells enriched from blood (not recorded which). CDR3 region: CASSTTGAEAFF. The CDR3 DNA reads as TGTGCCAGTAGTACGACAGGGGCTGAAGCTTTCTTT.